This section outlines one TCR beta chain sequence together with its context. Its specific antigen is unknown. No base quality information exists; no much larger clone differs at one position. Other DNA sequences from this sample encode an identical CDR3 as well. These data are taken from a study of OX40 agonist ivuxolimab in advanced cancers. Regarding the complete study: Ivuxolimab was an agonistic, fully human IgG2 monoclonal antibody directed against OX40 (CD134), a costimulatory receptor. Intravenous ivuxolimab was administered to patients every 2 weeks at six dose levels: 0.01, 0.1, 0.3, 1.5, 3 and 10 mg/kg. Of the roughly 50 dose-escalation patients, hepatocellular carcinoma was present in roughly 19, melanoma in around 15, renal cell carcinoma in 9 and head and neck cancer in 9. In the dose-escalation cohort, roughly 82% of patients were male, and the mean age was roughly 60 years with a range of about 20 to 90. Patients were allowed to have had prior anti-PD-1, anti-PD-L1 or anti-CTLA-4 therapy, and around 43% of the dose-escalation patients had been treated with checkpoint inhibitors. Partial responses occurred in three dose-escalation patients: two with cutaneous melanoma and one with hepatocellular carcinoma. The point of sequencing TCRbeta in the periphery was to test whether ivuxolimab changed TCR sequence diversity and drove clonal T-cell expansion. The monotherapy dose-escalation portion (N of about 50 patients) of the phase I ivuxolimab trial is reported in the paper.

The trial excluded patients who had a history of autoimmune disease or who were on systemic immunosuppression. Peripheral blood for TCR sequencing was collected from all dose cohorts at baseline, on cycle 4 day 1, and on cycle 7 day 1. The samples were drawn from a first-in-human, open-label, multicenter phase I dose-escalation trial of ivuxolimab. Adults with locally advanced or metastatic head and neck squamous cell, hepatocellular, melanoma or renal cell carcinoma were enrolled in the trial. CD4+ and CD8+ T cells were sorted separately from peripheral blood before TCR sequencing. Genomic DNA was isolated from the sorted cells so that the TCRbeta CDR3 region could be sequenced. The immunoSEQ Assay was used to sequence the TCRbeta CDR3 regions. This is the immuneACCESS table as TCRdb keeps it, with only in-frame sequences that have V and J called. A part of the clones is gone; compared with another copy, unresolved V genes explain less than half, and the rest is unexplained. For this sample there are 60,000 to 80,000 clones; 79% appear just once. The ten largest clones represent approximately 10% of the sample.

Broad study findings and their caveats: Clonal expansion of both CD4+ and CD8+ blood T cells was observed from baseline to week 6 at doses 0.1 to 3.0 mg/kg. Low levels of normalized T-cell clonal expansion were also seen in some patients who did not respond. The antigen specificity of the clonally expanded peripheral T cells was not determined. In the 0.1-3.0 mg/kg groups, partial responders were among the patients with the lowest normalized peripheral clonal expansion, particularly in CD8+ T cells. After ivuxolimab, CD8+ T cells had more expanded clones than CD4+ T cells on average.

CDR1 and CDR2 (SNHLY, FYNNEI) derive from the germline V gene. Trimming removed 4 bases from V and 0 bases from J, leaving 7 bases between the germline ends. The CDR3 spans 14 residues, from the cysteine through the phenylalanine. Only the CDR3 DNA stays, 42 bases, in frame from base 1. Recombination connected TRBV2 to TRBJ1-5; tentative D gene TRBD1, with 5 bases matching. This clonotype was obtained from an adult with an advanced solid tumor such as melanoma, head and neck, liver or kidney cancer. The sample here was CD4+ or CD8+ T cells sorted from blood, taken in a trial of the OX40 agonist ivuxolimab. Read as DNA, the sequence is TGTGCCAGCAGTGGGGGGTATAGCAATCAGCCCCAGCATTTT. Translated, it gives CASSGGYSNQPQHF.